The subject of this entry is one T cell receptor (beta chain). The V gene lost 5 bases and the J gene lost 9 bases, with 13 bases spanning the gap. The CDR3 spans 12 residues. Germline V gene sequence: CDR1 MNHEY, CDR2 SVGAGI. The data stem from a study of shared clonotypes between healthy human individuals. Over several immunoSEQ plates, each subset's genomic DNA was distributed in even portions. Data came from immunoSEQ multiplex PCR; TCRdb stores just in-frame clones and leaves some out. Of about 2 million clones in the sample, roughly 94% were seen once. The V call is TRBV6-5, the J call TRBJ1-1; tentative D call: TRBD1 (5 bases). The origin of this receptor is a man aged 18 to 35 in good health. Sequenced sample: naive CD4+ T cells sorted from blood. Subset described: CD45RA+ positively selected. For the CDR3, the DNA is TGTGCCAGCAGTCGGGACCGACTTAAAGCTTTCTTT. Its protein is CASSRDRLKAFF.